This T cell receptor beta chain was identified during a study of cytomegalovirus exposure and HLA in healthy donors (dated by TCRdb to 2017 to 2019). Background for the entire study: In an earlier analysis of 550 to 750 of the donors, approximately 300 Gb of sequence data and some 120 million unique TCR beta sequences from about 179 million T cells were reported. About 330 gigabases of sequencing data and around 85 million unique TCR sequences made up an early release that covered some 640 HLA-typed donors. Of the 350 to 450 genotyped donors, roughly 80% fell in the genetic ancestry cluster associated with self-reported Caucasian donors. The study aimed to test whether cataloging public T cell receptors could reveal signatures of past pathogen exposure. Using immunosequencing, the study profiled T cell repertoires from 666 subjects and related those repertoires to cytomegalovirus serostatus. Besides the first cohort of more than 650 subjects, a separate validation cohort made up of 90 to 150 different subjects was used. To predict cytomegalovirus infection status, the study combined high-throughput TCR immunosequencing, statistical association of individual TCRs with disease status, and machine learning. A later analysis re-examined previously published TCR beta repertoires from 610 or so donors and added high-resolution HLA genotyping to investigate patterns of TCR occurrence. In the later analysis, no new phenotypic data were used to find candidate immune exposures; instead, reliance was placed on TCR beta sequences and their occurrence across donors. To decide whether each TCR beta V gene segment behaved as functional or pseudogenic, an earlier analysis of several hundred of the donors relied on high-throughput TCR beta sequencing. Alongside the repertoire data, information on donor age, sex, ethnicity and CMV serostatus was compiled. A later genetic analysis took genome-wide SNP genotypes for 398 of the 666 donors and used that subset as a discovery cohort. Every repertoire in the discovery cohort had been generated on one and the same sequencing platform. HLA typing covered class I and class II loci at four-digit resolution. The number of typed donors differed by locus: about 620-630 for A, B, C, DRB1 and DQB1; 522 for DQA1; approximately 610 for DPA1; and about 450 for DPB1. Five DR-DQ haplotypes were handled as single units for association and clustering because linkage in the cohort was strong. Across some 400 genotyped donors of the cohort, an average of roughly 250,000 unique TCR beta nucleotide sequences per donor were sequenced, and roughly a sixth of those sequences were non-productive. Here is what the overall study found, with its caveats: Because HLA typing was missing for some donors at each locus, association tests included only the typed subset. Correlated functional status among segregating V segments might reflect linkage disequilibrium, but an unknown experimental factor could not be ruled out. CMV serostatus was the only immune exposure information available for the cohort. The classifier was reported to diagnose cytomegalovirus status with high specificity and sensitivity in both the original and validation cohorts. A total of about 180 TCR beta chains were listed by the study as associated with cytomegalovirus. Across donors, most TCR sequences were observed very rarely, whereas some public TCRs were present in many individuals. In a later genetic analysis, fewer N-insertions in productive TCRs were reported among donors in an Asian-associated ancestry cluster than the approximately 710-donor mean. A cluster of highly shared sequence variants was judged likely to represent a technical artifact of the sequencing pipeline. Sequencing depth was assumed to be roughly uniform across donors in the presence/absence analyses, though that assumption may not hold. A later analysis found that TCR association rates varied across HLA loci, with DRB1 alleles showing the most associated TCRs and HLA-C alleles the fewest. Some IMGT-functional V segments, including TRBV6-2 and TRBV6-3, could not be told apart with the 87-base-pair reads, so those segments were excluded. An association between a missense DCLRE1C variant and V-gene and J-gene trimming of TCR beta chains was found in a later genetic analysis and replicated in an independent cohort. A further reported finding was that TCR beta sequences accurately predicted the HLA-A and HLA-B alleles for most subjects in the first cohort. Only TCR beta chains were sequenced in this cohort, and the absence of alpha or paired-chain data limited detectable features. Specific HLA alleles were associated with 15,000 to 20,000 TCR beta sequences at a false discovery rate of 0.05 in a later analysis. Because counts were too low, 15 to 20 rarely observed V segments, including chromosome 9 orphons, were left out of the earlier analysis of about 500 of the donors. According to the authors, the approach could potentially be generalized to other disease states and immunological phenotypes. Several of the top co-occurrence clusters appeared to be linked to parvovirus B19, influenza, CMV and Epstein-Barr virus, according to a later analysis. In vitro tests confirmed that a few of the cytomegalovirus-associated TCR beta chains recognize cytomegalovirus antigens. According to a later analysis, most CMV-associated TCR beta chains appeared to be HLA-restricted, and the HLA associations seemed to be driven largely by CMV exposure. An earlier analysis of 587 of the donors showed that most TCR beta V segments appeared in productive rearrangements either about 90% or about 30% of the time, which broadly matched IMGT annotations. When HLA alleles, especially DR and DQ, strongly co-occurred, attributing TCR associations to individual alleles was difficult. In a later analysis, HLA-associated TCR beta chains were found to be more clonally expanded and to have lower generation probabilities than equally common non-associated chains.

The CDR3 starts with the cysteine, ends with the phenylalanine, and has 11 residues. Only the CDR3 region is kept as DNA, spanning 33 bases read in frame from base 1. The CDR1 and CDR2 encoded by the germline V gene are MNHEY and SVGAGI. Between the V and J ends, shortened by 7 bases and 6 bases respectively, the junction contains 8 bases. The cohort was made up of 650 to 700 healthy bone marrow donors. Cohort members were all nominally healthy when sampled, although unrecorded immune exposures were likely present. The donor was CMV seronegative and belonged to the group of around 400 seronegative cohort members. Each donor provided a peripheral blood sample, and peripheral blood mononuclear cells were used for TCR beta sequencing. The Qiagen DNeasy Blood Extraction Kit was used to extract genomic DNA from the blood cell samples. To prepare the library, the immunoSEQ multiplex PCR assay was applied. For the multiplex PCR, a mixture combining 60 forward primers for TCR Vbeta segments and 13 reverse primers for TCR Jbeta segments was used. A multiplex PCR assay on genomic DNA amplified the CDR3 region of rearranged TCR beta genes. On the Illumina HiSeq System, the amplified TCR beta libraries were sequenced as 87-base-pair reads. As for the original processing: Across the roughly 600 repertoires, a later analysis counted tens of millions of unique TCR beta chains, 9.5 million to 13 million of which were shared by at least two donors. To remove PCR and sequencing errors, raw reads were error-corrected and collapsed into unique sequences using a nearest-neighbor algorithm that merged closely related sequences. CDR3 sequences were aligned to IMGT reference sequences to assign V, D and J gene segments. Each retained sequence needed at least a six-nucleotide match to both a V gene segment and a J gene segment. Rearrangements were classified as productive when the CDR3 lacked stop codons and remained in frame with V and J, and all other rearrangements were classified as non-productive. CDR3 was defined by IMGT convention, running from the second conserved V-encoded cysteine to the conserved J-encoded phenylalanine. The earlier analysis of approximately 590 of the donors excluded any sequence lacking an unambiguous match to a single V gene segment. An earlier analysis of approximately 590 of the donors called V segments functional above 56.7% productive rearrangements and segregating when the between-donor standard deviation exceeded 5%. A statistical classification framework was developed to diagnose cytomegalovirus status using the catalog of TCR beta chain sequences. In a later analysis, V and J genes were assigned by comparing TCR nucleotide sequences against IMGT/GENE-DB human TR gene sequences. The TCRdist pipeline was used in a later analysis to assign CDR3 sequences and most-parsimonious VDJ recombination scenarios. In a later analysis, each TCR beta chain was defined by its CDR3 amino acid sequence together with its V-gene family, and reads without a unique V-gene family were excluded. To address suspected cross-contamination and a sequencing artifact, a later analysis removed 450 to 700 highly shared, low-generation-probability nucleotide sequences. In a later analysis, a clonal expansion index was calculated for each public chain from normalized within-repertoire ranks of inferred template counts. In a later analysis, generation probabilities were computed using a VDJ recombination model fitted to out-of-frame rearrangements, and the results were checked against IGoR. In a later analysis, TCR-TCR, TCR-HLA and TCR-CMV co-occurrence was scored with hypergeometric tests, and a repertoire-size bias correction was applied to TCR pairs. False discovery rates were estimated in a later analysis by permuting HLA or CMV assignments 20 times. A later analysis grouped co-occurring TCRs with DBSCAN, adding TCRdist sequence similarity when clustering within HLA-allele-positive subsets. Repertoires with fewer than 30,000 or more than 120,000 public chains, plus five repertoires with anomalous nucleotide sharing, were excluded from co-occurrence clustering. TCRdb holds this immuneACCESS table with in-frame rearrangements only. Some clones are missing; in checked studies, unresolved V genes explain under half, and the rest has no known cause. That table supplies the V and J calls and clone size; D and trimming were determined from the DNA. In all, the sample holds roughly 100,000 clones, and approximately 76% of those were seen once. The ten biggest clones cover 2% of the sample.

Comments on this clone: Its cognate antigen has yet to be identified. Qualities for individual bases were not recorded, and no much larger clone is one base off.

The sequencing input was PBMCs. This receptor was taken from a middle-aged man in good health and CMV-seronegative. Rearrangement joined TRBV6-5 to TRBJ2-3, with no confidently assigned D gene. The CDR3 region has the sequence CASTHRDTQYF. Read as DNA, the sequence is TGTGCCAGCACTCACCGGGATACGCAGTATTTT.